These T cell receptor beta chains were read from a single sample in a study of blood T cells in healthy people across ages. TCRdb passed the 5' RACE reads through MiXCR, listing each CDR3 protein once. The table shows around 500,000 distinct CDR3 sequences, with around 48% occurring only once. The sequenced sample was blood. These receptors came from a man older than 75 in good health. Both conserved end residues are part of each CDR3. The D gene is left open where the match is weak. Only some rows state a clone size, as once, few, many or a class for expanded clones.

v_call: TRBV7-9
j_call: TRBJ2-7
d_call: .
clone_size: .
cdr3_nt: TGTGCCAGCAGCTTGAAGGTCTACGAGCAGTACTTC
cdr3_aa: CASSLKVYEQYF

v_call: TRBV12-3/TRBV12-4
j_call: TRBJ2-1
d_call: .
clone_size: few
cdr3_nt: TGTGCCAGCAGTTCCCGGGATCCGATTACAAGTGAGCAGTTCTTC
cdr3_aa: CASSSRDPITSEQFF

v_call: TRBV20-1
j_call: TRBJ1-2
d_call: .
clone_size: .
cdr3_nt: TGCAGTGCTAGAGATCTTGACTATGGCTACACCTTC
cdr3_aa: CSARDLDYGYTF

v_call: TRBV5-1
j_call: TRBJ2-2
d_call: TRBD2
clone_size: .
cdr3_nt: TGCGCCAGCAGCTTCGGGGGAAGCGGGATCACCGGGGAGCTGTTTTTT
cdr3_aa: CASSFGGSGITGELFF

v_call: TRBV15
j_call: TRBJ2-3
d_call: TRBD2
clone_size: once
cdr3_nt: TGTGCCACCAGCAGAGATCCTATAGCGGGATTCACAGATACGCAGTATTTT
cdr3_aa: CATSRDPIAGFTDTQYF

v_call: TRBV20-1
j_call: TRBJ2-1
d_call: TRBD2
clone_size: .
cdr3_nt: TGCAGTGCTAGAGGTCCTCGGGCGGGAGTTGGGGTTTACAATGAGCAGTTCTTC
cdr3_aa: CSARGPRAGVGVYNEQFF

v_call: TRBV27
j_call: TRBJ2-1
d_call: TRBD2
clone_size: .
cdr3_nt: TGTGCCAGCAGCTCGAGCGGGGGGGCTTGCAATGAGCAGTTCTTC
cdr3_aa: CASSSSGGACNEQFF

v_call: TRBV29-1
j_call: TRBJ1-2
d_call: TRBD1
clone_size: once
cdr3_nt: TGCAGCGCCCGAAGGCAGGGGGCCCTTAGTGGCTACACCTTC
cdr3_aa: CSARRQGALSGYTF

v_call: TRBV7-2
j_call: TRBJ2-3
d_call: .
clone_size: .
cdr3_nt: TGTGCCAGCAGCTTAGTGCGCCCGACGCAGTATTTT
cdr3_aa: CASSLVRPTQYF

v_call: TRBV29-1
j_call: TRBJ2-5
d_call: .
clone_size: .
cdr3_nt: TGCAGCGTTGTTTCGGCAGGGTGGGAGACCCAGTACTTC
cdr3_aa: CSVVSAGWETQYF

v_call: TRBV20-1
j_call: TRBJ2-3
d_call: .
clone_size: .
cdr3_nt: TGCAGTGCCACGGTGGATACGCAGTATTTT
cdr3_aa: CSATVDTQYF

v_call: TRBV7-2
j_call: TRBJ1-4
d_call: TRBD1
clone_size: .
cdr3_nt: TGTGCCAGCAGCTCACAGGGGGGGAGTGAAAAACTGTTTTTT
cdr3_aa: CASSSQGGSEKLFF

v_call: TRBV20-1
j_call: TRBJ1-2
d_call: TRBD1
clone_size: once
cdr3_nt: TGCAGTGCTGGCGACAGGGGGTATGGCTACACCTTC
cdr3_aa: CSAGDRGYGYTF

v_call: TRBV4-1
j_call: TRBJ2-3
d_call: TRBD1
clone_size: .
cdr3_nt: TGCGCCAGCAGCCAAGTCTTGGCAGGCGACGGGACAGATACGCGGTATTTT
cdr3_aa: CASSQVLAGDGTDTRYF

v_call: TRBV29-1
j_call: TRBJ1-1
d_call: TRBD1
clone_size: .
cdr3_nt: TGCAGCGTTGAGAGGGGGCGCGTTGGGAACACTGAAGCTTTCTTT
cdr3_aa: CSVERGRVGNTEAFF

v_call: TRBV29-1
j_call: TRBJ2-1
d_call: .
clone_size: few
cdr3_nt: TGCAGCGTTGCGGGGTTAGCGGCCCTTGGGGAGCAGTTCTTC
cdr3_aa: CSVAGLAALGEQFF

v_call: TRBV6-5
j_call: TRBJ2-1
d_call: TRBD1
clone_size: .
cdr3_nt: TGTGCCAGCAGTTACCCGGGACAGGGCGTCAATGAGCAGTTCTTC
cdr3_aa: CASSYPGQGVNEQFF

v_call: TRBV7-9
j_call: TRBJ2-7
d_call: TRBD1
clone_size: .
cdr3_nt: TGTGCCAGCAGCTTACGCGACAGGGTTTCTGGGCAGTACTTC
cdr3_aa: CASSLRDRVSGQYF

v_call: TRBV4-1
j_call: TRBJ1-4
d_call: .
clone_size: .
cdr3_nt: TGCGCCAGCAGCCAAGATCGTACCGCTGGTTGGGAAAAACTGTTTTTT
cdr3_aa: CASSQDRTAGWEKLFF

v_call: TRBV20-1
j_call: TRBJ2-7
d_call: TRBD1
clone_size: .
cdr3_nt: TGCAGTGCTAGCCCACCAGACAGGGCCCACGAGCAGTACTTC
cdr3_aa: CSASPPDRAHEQYF

v_call: TRBV5-6
j_call: TRBJ2-2
d_call: .
clone_size: .
cdr3_nt: TGTGCCAGCAGCTTGTGGCCTGCAGGAACCGGGGAGCTGTTTTTT
cdr3_aa: CASSLWPAGTGELFF

v_call: TRBV2
j_call: TRBJ2-7
d_call: TRBD1
clone_size: few
cdr3_nt: TGTGCCAGCAGTGCGGGACAGGAGCCCTACGAGCAGTACTTC
cdr3_aa: CASSAGQEPYEQYF

v_call: TRBV4-3
j_call: TRBJ1-2
d_call: TRBD1
clone_size: .
cdr3_nt: TGCGCCAGCAGCCAAGAGCCGGGACAGCCCTATGGCTACACCTTC
cdr3_aa: CASSQEPGQPYGYTF

v_call: TRBV9
j_call: TRBJ2-7
d_call: .
clone_size: few
cdr3_nt: TGTGCCAGCAGCGGCTCCCCGACCAACCCACTCTACGAGCAGTACTTC
cdr3_aa: CASSGSPTNPLYEQYF

v_call: TRBV29-1
j_call: TRBJ2-1
d_call: TRBD2
clone_size: once
cdr3_nt: TGCAGCGCCCGACTAGCGGGAGGGCCGGTAGAAAGCTCCCACAATGAGCAGTTCTTC
cdr3_aa: CSARLAGGPVESSHNEQFF

v_call: TRBV12-5
j_call: TRBJ2-1
d_call: .
clone_size: few
cdr3_nt: TGTGCTAGTGGTTTGGCACCCGACTCAGAGCAGTTCTTC
cdr3_aa: CASGLAPDSEQFF

v_call: TRBV4-3
j_call: TRBJ1-1
d_call: .
clone_size: .
cdr3_nt: TGCGCCAGCAGCCAAGGGTTATACTTGAACACTGAAGCTTTCTTT
cdr3_aa: CASSQGLYLNTEAFF

v_call: TRBV25-1
j_call: TRBJ1-2
d_call: TRBD1
clone_size: .
cdr3_nt: TGTGCCAGCAGTGAATCGGGGGACAGCCTTAACTATGGCTACACCTTC
cdr3_aa: CASSESGDSLNYGYTF

v_call: TRBV11-1
j_call: TRBJ1-1
d_call: .
clone_size: .
cdr3_nt: TGTGCCAGCAGACCCCTACAGGGACCGAACACTGAAGCTTTCTTT
cdr3_aa: CASRPLQGPNTEAFF

v_call: TRBV20-1
j_call: TRBJ1-5
d_call: .
clone_size: .
cdr3_nt: TGCAGTGCTAGAGCGTTGGCAGTGAGCAATCAGCCCCAGCATTTT
cdr3_aa: CSARALAVSNQPQHF

v_call: TRBV20-1
j_call: TRBJ2-5
d_call: .
clone_size: .
cdr3_nt: TGCAGTGCCTCGACGCAAGAGACCCAGTACTTC
cdr3_aa: CSASTQETQYF

v_call: TRBV12-3/TRBV12-4
j_call: TRBJ2-1
d_call: TRBD2
clone_size: .
cdr3_nt: TGTGCCAGCACGGGGGGGGCCGGTGCCTACAATGAGCAGTTCTTC
cdr3_aa: CASTGGAGAYNEQFF

v_call: TRBV4-2
j_call: TRBJ2-6
d_call: .
clone_size: .
cdr3_nt: TGTGCCAGCAGCCAGGTAGGACTTGGAAACGAGGCTGGGGCCAACGTCCTGACTTTC
cdr3_aa: CASSQVGLGNEAGANVLTF

v_call: TRBV20-1
j_call: TRBJ2-7
d_call: .
clone_size: .
cdr3_nt: TGCAGTGCTGGTCTGGGAATCGGGTACGAGCAGTACTTC
cdr3_aa: CSAGLGIGYEQYF

v_call: TRBV10-3
j_call: TRBJ2-3
d_call: .
clone_size: .
cdr3_nt: TGTGCCATCAAGGAACGGGGGAGCAGGACAGATACGCAGTATTTT
cdr3_aa: CAIKERGSRTDTQYF

v_call: TRBV7-2
j_call: TRBJ2-3
d_call: .
clone_size: .
cdr3_nt: TGTGCCAGCAGCTTAAGGGCAGGGGAGTCAGATACGCAGTATTTT
cdr3_aa: CASSLRAGESDTQYF

v_call: TRBV21-1
j_call: TRBJ1-2
d_call: .
clone_size: .
cdr3_nt: TGTGCCAGCAGCAAAGCCCGCCCATGCTATGGCTACACCTTC
cdr3_aa: CASSKARPCYGYTF

v_call: TRBV20-1
j_call: TRBJ1-5
d_call: .
clone_size: once
cdr3_nt: TGCAGTGCTAGAGTCCCAACAGGGTACCAGCCCCAGCATTTT
cdr3_aa: CSARVPTGYQPQHF

v_call: TRBV6-5
j_call: TRBJ2-7
d_call: TRBD2
clone_size: many
cdr3_nt: TGTGCCAGCAGGCTGTCCGGGACTACTTCCTACGAGCAGTACTTC
cdr3_aa: CASRLSGTTSYEQYF

v_call: TRBV6-5
j_call: TRBJ1-6
d_call: TRBD1
clone_size: many
cdr3_nt: TGTGCCAGCAGCCGGGACAGGGGGAATTCACCCCTCCACTTT
cdr3_aa: CASSRDRGNSPLHF

v_call: TRBV6-6
j_call: TRBJ2-7
d_call: TRBD1
clone_size: many
cdr3_nt: TGTGCCAGCAGTTACGGGACAGGGTCCTCCTACGAGCAGTACTTC
cdr3_aa: CASSYGTGSSYEQYF

v_call: TRBV6-5
j_call: TRBJ1-5
d_call: TRBD1
clone_size: .
cdr3_nt: TGTGCCAGCAGTTACCTTCCGGGACAGGGGGCCCAAAATCAGCCCCAGCATTTT
cdr3_aa: CASSYLPGQGAQNQPQHF

v_call: TRBV12-3/TRBV12-4
j_call: TRBJ1-6
d_call: .
clone_size: .
cdr3_nt: TGTGCGAGCAGGAGGGGCGGACCGGGGGGTTCACCCCTCCACTTT
cdr3_aa: CASRRGGPGGSPLHF

v_call: TRBV14
j_call: TRBJ1-5
d_call: .
clone_size: .
cdr3_nt: TGTGCCAGCAGCCAGGCGGGGGTCAATCAGCCCCAGCATTTT
cdr3_aa: CASSQAGVNQPQHF

v_call: TRBV20-1
j_call: TRBJ2-3
d_call: .
clone_size: .
cdr3_nt: TGCAGTGCTACAGGGCAGGATACGCAGTATTTT
cdr3_aa: CSATGQDTQYF

v_call: TRBV3-1
j_call: TRBJ1-2
d_call: .
clone_size: .
cdr3_nt: TGTGCCAGCAGCCAAGATATTGGTATCATCTATGGCTACACCTTC
cdr3_aa: CASSQDIGIIYGYTF

v_call: TRBV5-1
j_call: TRBJ2-7
d_call: .
clone_size: .
cdr3_nt: TGCGCCAGCAGCTTTTCAGCATCAGGGATCGGCGAGCAGTACTTC
cdr3_aa: CASSFSASGIGEQYF

v_call: TRBV7-2
j_call: TRBJ2-1
d_call: TRBD2
clone_size: many
cdr3_nt: TGTGCCAGCAGCTTAAGACTAGCGGGGAACAATGAGCAGTTCTTC
cdr3_aa: CASSLRLAGNNEQFF

v_call: TRBV18
j_call: TRBJ2-3
d_call: TRBD2
clone_size: .
cdr3_nt: TGTGCCAGCTCACCCCTAGCGGGGGACGCAGATACGCAGTATTTT
cdr3_aa: CASSPLAGDADTQYF

v_call: TRBV20-1
j_call: TRBJ2-5
d_call: TRBD2
clone_size: .
cdr3_nt: TGCAGTGCTGGGACTAGCACGAGAGAGACCCAGTACTTC
cdr3_aa: CSAGTSTRETQYF

v_call: TRBV18
j_call: TRBJ2-5
d_call: .
clone_size: .
cdr3_nt: TGTGCCAGCTCACCACCCTGGGAAGAGACCCAGTACTTC
cdr3_aa: CASSPPWEETQYF

v_call: TRBV7-2
j_call: TRBJ2-4
d_call: .
clone_size: .
cdr3_nt: TGTGCCAGCAGCTCCGACAGGGAGGGGGAGCAGTACTTC
cdr3_aa: CASSSDREGEQYF

v_call: TRBV6-6
j_call: TRBJ1-2
d_call: .
clone_size: many
cdr3_nt: TGTGCCAGCAGTCACAGAATCGGGACGGTATTTGGCTACACCTTC
cdr3_aa: CASSHRIGTVFGYTF

v_call: TRBV7-2
j_call: TRBJ2-4
d_call: TRBD2
clone_size: .
cdr3_nt: TGTGCCAGCAGCACCGGGGGGATCGGGAACATTCAGTACTTC
cdr3_aa: CASSTGGIGNIQYF

v_call: TRBV7-2
j_call: TRBJ2-2
d_call: TRBD2
clone_size: .
cdr3_nt: TGTGCCAGCAGCAAAGCCCTAGCGGGGGGTACCGGGGAGCTGTTTTTT
cdr3_aa: CASSKALAGGTGELFF

v_call: TRBV27
j_call: TRBJ2-1
d_call: .
clone_size: .
cdr3_nt: TGTGCCAGCAGTTTAGGGAGGGACAGGACAACAGGCGAGCAGTTCTTC
cdr3_aa: CASSLGRDRTTGEQFF

v_call: TRBV10-3
j_call: TRBJ2-5
d_call: .
clone_size: .
cdr3_nt: TGTGCCTCCGGGGAACAAGAGACCCAGTACTTC
cdr3_aa: CASGEQETQYF